The sequence of this T cell receptor (beta chain) was determined in a study of spatial heterogeneity in lung cancer. There are many counts of this clonotype. Antigen specificity is unknown. Findings and limits, study-wide: How many expanded intratumoral alpha and beta TCRs were present tracked the tumor mutation count, which was a count of nonsynonymous mutations.

Time point described: sample taken at primary tumor resection. TCRdb used MiXCR to reprocess the 5' RACE reads, holding one entry per CDR3 protein. The table shows some 14,000 distinct CDR3 sequences, with 2.5% to 3.5% occurring only once. The CDR3 is 15 residues long. CDR1 and CDR2 (germline): MGHRA, YSYEKL. V lost 5 bases and J lost 3; bases outside the gene matches: 5. The origin of this receptor is a male donor with early-stage non-small cell lung cancer. The chain links TRBV4-1 to TRBJ2-1, with 9 bases that match TRBD1. The material was lung tumor tissue, obtained at surgery. The CDR3 loop is CASSKDRGSYNEQFF. Here the CDR3 DNA reads TGCGCCAGCAGCAAGGACAGGGGAAGCTACAATGAGCAGTTCTTC.